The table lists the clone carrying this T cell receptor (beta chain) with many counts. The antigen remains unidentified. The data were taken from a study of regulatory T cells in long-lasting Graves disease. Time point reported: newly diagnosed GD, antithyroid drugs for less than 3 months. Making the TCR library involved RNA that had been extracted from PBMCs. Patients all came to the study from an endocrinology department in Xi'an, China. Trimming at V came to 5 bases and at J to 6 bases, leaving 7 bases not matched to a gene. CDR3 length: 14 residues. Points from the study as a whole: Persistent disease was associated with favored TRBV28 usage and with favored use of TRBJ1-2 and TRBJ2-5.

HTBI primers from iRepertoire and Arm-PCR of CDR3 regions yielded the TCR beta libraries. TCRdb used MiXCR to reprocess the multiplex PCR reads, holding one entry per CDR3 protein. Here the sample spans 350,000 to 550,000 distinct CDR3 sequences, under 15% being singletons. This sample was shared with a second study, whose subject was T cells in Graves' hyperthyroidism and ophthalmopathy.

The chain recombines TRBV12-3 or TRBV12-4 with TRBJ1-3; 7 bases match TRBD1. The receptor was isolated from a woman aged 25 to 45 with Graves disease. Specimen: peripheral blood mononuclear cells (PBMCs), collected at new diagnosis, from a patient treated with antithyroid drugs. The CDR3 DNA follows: TGTGCCAGCAGTATCACAGGGGCGGCAAACACCATATATTTT. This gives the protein CASSITGAANTIYF.